This T cell receptor beta chain is from a study of blood T cell repertoires in COVID-19. Participant ages covered about 18 to 89 years across 20 to 25 US areas. Cohort allocation depended upon clinical history that participants reported. Resolution of symptoms, clearance, or two negative PCRs was present in recovered Cohort 3 donors. The CDR3 is 14 residues long. Germline lookup yields CDR1 SNHLY and CDR2 FYNNEI. Trimming took off 9 bases at V and 0 bases at J, with 12 bases between the two ends. Using immunoSEQ multiplex PCR, the repertoire was profiled, and TCRdb retains in-frame clones only, with some absent. The sample yields approximately 390,000 clones, approximately 87% seen once.

This sequence originates from a woman aged 45 to 65 who had recovered from COVID-19. The sequencing sample was made of PBMCs or T cells enriched from blood (not recorded which). This chain connects TRBV2 to TRBJ1-5; possibly TRBD1 for D (6 bases). The CDR3 bases are TGTGCCAGTAATGGACAGAATAGCAATCAGCCCCAGCATTTT. This codes for CASNGQNSNQPQHF.